One sample yielded the 19 T cell receptor beta chains listed below, sequenced in a study of T cells after yellow fever vaccination. TCRdb ran MiXCR on the 5' RACE reads and lists one entry per CDR3 protein. The sample lists roughly 110,000 distinct CDR3 sequences, 8.4% occurring once. Sequenced here: CD8+ T cells sorted from PBMCs, sampled 45 days after the yellow fever booster vaccination. The source of these receptors is a man aged 30 to 39 who received the YFV17D yellow fever vaccine.

At least ten counts were recorded for this clonotype. The chain couples TRBV5-6 to TRBJ1-2; possible D gene TRBD1, 5 bases. The CDR3 is 14 residues long. CDR1 is SGHDT, CDR2 YYEEEE, per germline. Trimming removed 3 bases from V and 8 bases from J, with 17 bases in between. The CDR3 DNA reads TGTGCCAGCAGCTCCGGGACGGCCTTTGGAGGCTACACCTTC. This encodes CASSSGTAFGGYTF.

This clonotype was observed a few times. CDR3 in amino acids: CASRTTDNEQFF. The CDR3 coding sequence is TGTGCCAGCCGTACAACCGACAATGAGCAGTTCTTC. The V gene is TRBV5-4, the J gene TRBJ2-1; D uncertain. The CDR3 consists of 12 residues. The V gene's germline CDR1 is SGHNT and CDR2 YYREEE (reference sequence). With 7 bases removed from V and 5 bases from J, the gap between germline ends came to 10 bases. Full variable domain (remainder filled in from reference TRBV5-4 and TRBJ2-1): ETGVTQSPTHLIKTRGQQVTLRCSSQSGHNTVSWYQQALGQGPQFIFQYYREEENGRGNFPPRFSGLQFPNYSSELNVNALELDDSALYLCASRTTDNEQFFGPGTRLTVL.

This clonotype turned up a few times. The chain uses TRBV6-2 or TRBV6-3 and TRBJ2-7; 10 bases agree with TRBD2. CDR3 length: 14 residues. V lost 8 bases and J lost 0; bases outside the gene matches: 4. Germline assignment: CDR1 MNHEY and CDR2 SVGEGT. CDR3 coding DNA: TGTGCCAGCGGACTAGCGGTAAGCTCCTACGAGCAGTACTTC. This codes for CASGLAVSSYEQYF.

V usage is TRBV20-1 and J usage is TRBJ2-3; 8 bases agree with TRBD2. There are 14 residues in the CDR3. The germline V gene encodes CDR1 DFQATT and CDR2 SNEGSKA (reference sequence). The CDR3 nucleotides are TGCAGCGCCCAACTTGGACTAGCCCTAGATACGCAGTATTTT. It is translated as CSAQLGLALDTQYF.

There are a few counts of this clonotype. Given a much more abundant clone one base away, this may be a read error. The gene calls are TRBV12-3 or TRBV12-4 and TRBJ2-1, with 9 bases aligning to TRBD2. This CDR3 has 19 residues. The CDR3 DNA is TGTACCCTCAGTTTAGAACTAGCGGGCTTGGGGGACCTTTACAATGAGCAGTTCTTC. The encoded protein is CTLSLELAGLGDLYNEQFF.

This clonotype showed up many times. V gene TRBV4-3 combines with J gene TRBJ2-1; 11 nucleotides match TRBD1. V shed 2 bases, J shed 7 bases, and the junction held 4 bases outside the gene matches. The CDR3 runs 15 residues. Germline lookup yields CDR1 LGHNA and CDR2 YSLEER. CDR3 region: CASSQRTGGRNEQFF. For the CDR3, the DNA is TGCGCCAGCAGCCAAAGGACAGGGGGCAGAAATGAGCAGTTCTTC.

This clonotype was found many times. The chain is built from TRBV5-1 and TRBJ2-3; 8 bases are a match to TRBD1. There are 16 residues in the CDR3. V was clipped by 4 bases and J by 0 bases; unmatched bases: 7. Per germline, CDR1 SGHRS and CDR2 YFSETQ. This CDR3 is CASSGGQGASTDTQYF. The CDR3 coding sequence is TGCGCCAGCAGCGGAGGACAGGGTGCTAGCACAGATACGCAGTATTTT.

The sample holds a few counts of this clonotype. This chain connects TRBV20-1 to TRBJ1-5; no clear D. The CDR3 has 16 amino acids. Germline V CDR1 and CDR2: DFQATT, SNEGSKA (reference sequence). The V gene lost 6 bases and the J gene lost 5 bases, with 23 bases spanning the gap. CDR3 sequence reads: CSARSSVRSLYQPQHF. In nucleotides, the CDR3 is TGCAGTGCAAGAAGTTCGGTTCGGTCCCTATATCAGCCCCAGCATTTT.

This clonotype was observed a handful of times. The rearrangement joins TRBV20-1 to TRBJ2-1, with 9 bases fitting TRBD2. The CDR3 runs to 17 residues. From germline, CDR1 is DFQATT and CDR2 SNEGSKA (reference sequence). J lost 0 bases, V lost 7 bases, and 13 bases had no gene match. The DNA of the CDR3 is TGCAGTGTAATGGCTAGCGGGATATATCGCTCCTACAATGAGCAGTTCTTC. Translated, it gives CSVMASGIYRSYNEQFF.

There are many counts of this clonotype. The chain carries TRBV2 and TRBJ1-1; 7 bases line up with TRBD1. Germline-derived CDR1 and CDR2 are SNHLY and FYNNEI. The trim removed 4 bases at V and 2 bases at J, leaving 7 bases unmatched. The CDR3 spans 15 residues. CDR3 in amino acids: CASSVPSGGNTEAFF. CDR3 in DNA: TGTGCCAGCAGTGTACCCTCAGGGGGTAACACTGAAGCTTTCTTT.

This clonotype was observed many times. V and J are TRBV20-1 and TRBJ2-1; 11 nucleotides agree with TRBD2. The CDR3 contains 15 residues. V gave up 4 bases and J gave up 4 bases; unmatched junction bases: 6. Germline V gene data show CDR1 as DFQATT and CDR2 as SNEGSKA (reference sequence). The CDR3 bases are TGCAGTGCTAAGGAGGGACTAGCGGTTTACAATGAGCAGTTCTTC. Its protein is CSAKEGLAVYNEQFF.

This clonotype turned up a few times. The V and J genes are TRBV9 and TRBJ2-1; 10 bases match TRBD2. V gave up 0 bases and J gave up 6 bases; unmatched junction bases: 9. CDR1 is SGDLS and CDR2 is YYNGEE in the germline V gene. This CDR3 has 17 residues. The CDR3 sequence is CASSVEGWLAGANEQFF. CDR3 bases: TGTGCCAGCAGCGTAGAAGGTTGGCTAGCGGGAGCCAATGAGCAGTTCTTC.

This clonotype was seen ten or more times. The J gene is TRBJ2-1, the V gene TRBV4-1, with 9 nucleotides matching TRBD1. CDR3 length equals 17 residues. CDR1 and CDR2 (germline): MGHRA, YSYEKL. V trimming: 0 bases; J trimming: 7 bases; junction bases outside the gene matches: 10. CDR3 sequence (DNA): TGCGCCAGCAGCCAAGACGGGTTGGGACAGGGTGATAATGAGCAGTTCTTC. Translating it yields CASSQDGLGQGDNEQFF.

This clonotype has a count of ten or more. The chain employs TRBV5-1 and TRBJ2-1, with D possibly TRBD1 on 5 matching bases. V lost 4 bases and J lost 4, with 18 bases in between. Germline CDR1 reads SGHRS; CDR2 reads YFSETQ. The CDR3 runs 16 residues. The CDR3 here is CASSPVETELYNEQFF. CDR3 nucleotide sequence: TGCGCCAGCAGCCCAGTTGAGACAGAACTATACAATGAGCAGTTCTTC.

This clonotype was counted at least ten times. The rearrangement joins TRBV9 to TRBJ1-1; tentatively, D is TRBD1 (5 bases). The germline CDR1 and CDR2 sequences are SGDLS and YYNGEE. The CDR3 is 16 residues long. V gave up 0 bases and J gave up 3 bases, with 15 bases separating them. The CDR3 DNA follows: TGTGCCAGCAGCGTAGCCCCGCCAGGGAGATACACTGAAGCTTTCTTT. Translating gives CASSVAPPGRYTEAFF. Full variable domain (rest looked up from reference TRBV9 and TRBJ1-1): DSGVTQTPKHLITATGQRVTLRCSPRSGDLSVYWYQQSLDQGLQFLIQYYNGEERAKGNILERFSAQQFPDLHSELNLSSLELGDSALYFCASSVAPPGRYTEAFFGQGTRLTVV.

In DNA form, the CDR3 reads TGTGCCAGCACCCCCTCGTCCCAGAGCACTGAAGCTTTCTTT. It yields the protein CASTPSSQSTEAFF. The chain has TRBV12-3 or TRBV12-4 and TRBJ1-1; no definite D call. V was pared by 7 bases and J by 4 bases, with 16 bases between. The CDR3 spans 14 residues.

This clonotype was seen a handful of times. The CDR3 DNA is TGTGCCAGCAGTTTAGTCGGGGGATACGAGCAGTACTTC. It is translated as CASSLVGGYEQYF. This rearrangement joins TRBV27 to TRBJ2-7; TRBD2 might be the D (6 bases). The CDR3 sequence is 13 residues long. Germline loops: CDR1 MNHEY, CDR2 SMNVEV (reference sequence). The V end lost 2 bases, the J end lost 4 bases, and 9 bases lay between the germline ends.

The table lists this clonotype with many counts. This chain joins TRBV28 and TRBJ2-3; D possibly uses TRBD1 or TRBD2 (6 bases each). With 7 bases removed from V and 0 bases from J, the gap between germline ends came to 14 bases. The CDR3 spans 15 residues. CDR1 and CDR2 (germline): MDHEN, SYDVKM. This CDR3 is CASNPGAASTDTQYF. The CDR3, as DNA: TGTGCCAGCAACCCGGGGGCAGCTAGCACAGATACGCAGTATTTT.

This clonotype was seen many times. The chain joins TRBV12-3 or TRBV12-4 to TRBJ1-4; TRBD1 matches at 8 bases. The CDR3 spans 16 residues. After removal of 6 bases from V and 8 bases from J, the junction contained 14 bases not matched to a gene. The CDR3 loop is CASSPNSGTGKEKLFF. The CDR3 region has the DNA TGTGCCAGCAGCCCGAACTCCGGGACAGGAAAAGAAAAACTGTTTTTT.